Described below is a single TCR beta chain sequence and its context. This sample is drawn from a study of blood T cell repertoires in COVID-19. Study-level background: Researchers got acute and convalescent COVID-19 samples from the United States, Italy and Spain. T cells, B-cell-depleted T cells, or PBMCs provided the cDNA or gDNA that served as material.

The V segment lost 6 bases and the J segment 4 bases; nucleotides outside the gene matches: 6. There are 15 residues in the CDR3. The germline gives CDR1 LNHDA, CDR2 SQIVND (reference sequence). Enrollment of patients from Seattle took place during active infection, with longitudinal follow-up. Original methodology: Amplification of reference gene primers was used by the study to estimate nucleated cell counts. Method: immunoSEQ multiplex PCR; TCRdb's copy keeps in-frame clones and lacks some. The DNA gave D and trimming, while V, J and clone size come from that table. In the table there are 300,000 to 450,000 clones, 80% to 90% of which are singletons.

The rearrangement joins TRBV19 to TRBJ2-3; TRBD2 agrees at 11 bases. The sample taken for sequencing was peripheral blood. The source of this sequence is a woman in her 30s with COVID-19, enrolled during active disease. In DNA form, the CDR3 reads TGTGCCAGTAGCATTAGCGGGAGGGTTGCAGATACGCAGTATTTT. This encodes CASSISGRVADTQYF.